The 31 T cell receptor beta chains below were found in one sample sequenced in a study of T cells after yellow fever vaccination. Via MiXCR, TCRdb re-called the 5' RACE reads, giving one row per CDR3 protein. This sample has about 45,000 distinct CDR3 sequences, with 6% to 7% found just once. The sequences come from PBMCs, either bulk or a sorted T-cell subset (CD4+, CD8+, memory, or dextramer-sorted; not recorded which), collected 45 days after the yellow fever booster vaccination. Receptors originate from a man younger than 45 who received the YFV17D yellow fever vaccine.

The chain recombines TRBV10-3 with TRBJ2-1, with 7 bases lining up with TRBD2. Germline V gene sequence: CDR1 ENHRY, CDR2 SYGVKD. V lost 0 bases, J lost 4 bases, and 9 bases stayed unmatched. The CDR3 is 17 amino acids. CDR3 in DNA: TGTGCCATCAGTGAGTCTGAGCGGGGCCAAATTTACAATGAGCAGTTCTTC. Its translation: CAISESERGQIYNEQFF.

There are many counts of this clonotype. V usage is TRBV2 and J usage is TRBJ1-5, with D perhaps matching TRBD1 (6 bases). The V gene lost 6 bases and the J gene lost 2 bases, with 14 bases spanning the gap. CDR3 length: 15 amino acids. CDR1 and CDR2 (germline): SNHLY, FYNNEI. The CDR3 here is CASSLQGPRNQPQHF. CDR3 bases: TGTGCCAGCAGCCTCCAGGGGCCCCGCAATCAGCCCCAGCATTTT.

This chain uses TRBV19 with TRBJ1-5; D is possibly TRBD1 (6 bases). V shed 5 bases and J shed 0 bases, with 14 bases lying between them. The CDR3 has 16 amino acids. CDR1 and CDR2 (germline): LNHDA, SQIVND (reference sequence). CDR3 residues: CASSAHQGNSNQPQHF. The DNA for the CDR3 is TGTGCCAGTAGTGCCCACCAGGGGAATAGCAATCAGCCCCAGCATTTT.

This clonotype has ten or more counts. V gene TRBV6-1 combines with J gene TRBJ1-5; no clear D. Looked up from germline, CDR1 is MNHNS and CDR2 is SASEGT. The CDR3 runs 14 residues. The ends were cut back, 7 bases at V and 3 bases at J, with 13 bases in the middle. CDR3 bases: TGTGCCAGCACCACCCTCGGTTCCAATCAGCCCCAGCATTTT. Residues: CASTTLGSNQPQHF.

This clonotype was observed many times. The chain has TRBV20-1 and TRBJ2-3; unclear D gene. V lost 1 base and J 8 bases, leaving 13 bases between the germline ends. Germline V gene lookup returns CDR1 DFQATT and CDR2 SNEGSKA (reference sequence). The CDR3 is 13 residues long. The CDR3 reads CSARGDNVGTQYF. The CDR3 bases are TGCAGTGCTAGAGGTGATAACGTTGGTACGCAGTATTTT.

This clonotype was seen only once. This chain links TRBV14 with TRBJ2-1; TRBD2 agrees at 10 bases. Germline CDR1 SGHDN, CDR2 FVKESK. CDR3 size: 15 residues. Germline trimming cut 3 bases from V and 13 bases from J; bases unmatched to any gene: 12. This CDR3 reads CASSQVIAGGPYQFF. Here the CDR3 DNA reads TGTGCCAGCAGCCAGGTGATAGCGGGAGGTCCCTATCAGTTCTTC.

The chain is built from TRBV19 and TRBJ2-7, with a weak D call TRBD1 (6 bases). CDR3 length: 13 amino acids. The V end lost 5 bases, the J end lost 2 bases, and 10 bases lay between the germline ends. Per germline, CDR1 LNHDA and CDR2 SQIVND (reference sequence). CDR3: CASSDGQTYEQYF. The CDR3 DNA is TGTGCCAGTAGTGACGGACAGACCTACGAGCAGTACTTC. Using reference TRBV19 and TRBJ2-7 for the parts outside the CDR3, the full variable domain is DGGITQSPKYLFRKEGQNVTLSCEQNLNHDAMYWYRQDPGQGLRLIYYSQIVNDFQKGDIAEGYSVSREKKESFPLTVTSAQKNPTAFYLCASSDGQTYEQYFGPGTRLTVT.

This clonotype showed up many times. The V gene is TRBV5-1, the J gene TRBJ2-1; D is possibly TRBD1 or TRBD2 (6 bases each). CDR1 SGHRS and CDR2 YFSETQ come from the germline V gene. The CDR3 runs to 15 residues. The V end lost 3 bases, the J end lost 8 bases, and 18 bases lay between the germline ends. As DNA, the CDR3 is TGCGCCAGCAGCTATGCGGAGGGGGACGTGTATGAGCAGTTCTTC. It is translated as CASSYAEGDVYEQFF.

This clonotype showed up many times. This chain links TRBV20-1 with TRBJ2-2; possible D gene TRBD1, 5 bases. Trimming took 0 bases from V and 3 from J, leaving 17 bases between them. Germline CDR1 and CDR2: DFQATT and SNEGSKA (reference sequence). This CDR3 contains 17 residues. CDR3 region: CSARDPRKGLDTGELFF. The CDR3 coding sequence is TGCAGTGCTAGAGATCCCCGGAAGGGGCTGGACACCGGGGAGCTGTTTTTT.

V is TRBV7-8 and J is TRBJ1-2; no firm D call. This CDR3 has 13 amino acids. Germline-derived CDR1 and CDR2 are SGHVS and FQNEAQ. V lost 1 base and J lost 7, with 10 bases in between. As DNA, the CDR3 is TGTGCCAGCAGCTTAGAAGGTTCTGGTGGCTACACCTTC. Translating gives CASSLEGSGGYTF.

This clonotype was seen only a few times. The CDR3, as DNA: TGTGCCAGCAGCCCCGACATGACTAACACCGGGGAGCTGTTTTTT. This encodes CASSPDMTNTGELFF. The V call is TRBV7-3, the J call TRBJ2-2; D unresolved. The CDR3 has 15 amino acids. Germline V gene lookup returns CDR1 SGHTA and CDR2 FQGTGA. V was shortened by 5 bases and J by 2 bases, with 12 bases between the two germline ends.

This clonotype was counted between two and nine times. V is TRBV19 and J is TRBJ2-5; weak D call: TRBD2 (5 bases). The V end was cut by 6 bases, the J end by 7 bases, with 15 bases between. The CDR3 loop spans 13 amino acids. Looked up from germline, CDR1 is LNHDA and CDR2 is SQIVND (reference sequence). The CDR3 here is CASSLLGEGTQYF. CDR3 DNA: TGTGCCAGTAGCCTACTAGGTGAAGGGACCCAGTACTTC.

This clonotype qualifies as medium-sized. V gene TRBV20-1 combines with J gene TRBJ2-2; D call uncertain. The CDR3 is made up of 13 amino acids. V lost 3 bases to trimming and J lost 0 bases, with 5 bases between them. Germline assignment: CDR1 DFQATT and CDR2 SNEGSKA (reference sequence). The CDR3 DNA sequence: TGCAGTGCTAGTCGGCCGAACACCGGGGAGCTGTTTTTT. Protein product: CSASRPNTGELFF.

This clonotype was picked up many times. The rearrangement links TRBV3-2 to TRBJ2-7; the table names TRBD1, a call not compared with the DNA. TRBV3-2 is tagged as a pseudogene. The length of the CDR3 is 14 residues. The CDR3 spells CASSQEPGDGRQYF. DNA of the CDR3: TGTGCCAGCAGCCAAGAACCGGGAGACGGAAGGCAGTACTTC.

This clonotype was detected a few times. V is TRBV11-2 and J is TRBJ2-2, with TRBD2 identical over 12 bases. With V trimmed by 6 bases and J by 5 bases, 7 bases remained unmatched. This CDR3 contains 16 residues. The germline CDR1 and CDR2 sequences are SGHAT and FQNNGV. This CDR3 is CASSQSGTSGTGELFF. CDR3 nucleotides: TGTGCCAGCAGTCAGTCCGGGACTAGCGGGACCGGGGAGCTGTTTTTT.

V is TRBV11-3 and J is TRBJ2-3; 9 nucleotides line up with TRBD2. CDR1 is SGHNT, CDR2 YENEEA, per germline. J gave up 3 bases and V 6 bases, and 7 bases lay outside the gene matches. This CDR3 comprises 15 residues. The CDR3 is CASSNPAGGTDTQYF. Here the CDR3 DNA reads TGTGCCAGCAGTAACCCCGCGGGAGGGACAGATACGCAGTATTTT. Complete variable domain (other parts from reference TRBV11-3 and TRBJ2-3): EAGVVQSPRYKIIEKKQPVAFWCNPISGHNTLYWYLQNLGQGPELLIRYENEEAVDDSQLPKDRFSAERLKGVDSTLKIQPAELGDSAVYLCASSNPAGGTDTQYFGPGTRLTVL.

This clonotype showed up just a few times. This chain connects TRBV6-5 to TRBJ2-7; TRBD2 matches at 13 bases. The junction had 4 bases not matched to a gene; V was cut back by 4 bases and J by 1 base. The CDR3 has 16 residues. The germline CDR1 and CDR2 sequences are MNHEY and SVGAGI. The CDR3: CASSSTSGRQSYEQYF. The CDR3 DNA is TGTGCCAGCAGTTCGACTAGCGGGAGGCAGTCCTACGAGCAGTACTTC.

The chain carries TRBV6-1 and TRBJ2-4, with 10 positions matching TRBD2. CDR1 and CDR2 from the germline V gene are MNHNS and SASEGT. V trimming: 5 bases; J trimming: 8 bases; junction bases outside the gene matches: 6. This CDR3 spans 14 amino acids. This chain's CDR3 is CASSRAGGPDIQYF. CDR3 DNA sequence: TGTGCCAGCAGTAGAGCGGGAGGGCCCGACATTCAGTACTTC.

In this sample, this clonotype turned up a few times. The gene calls are TRBV7-9 and TRBJ2-4; a weak D match, TRBD2 (5 bases). V gave up 5 bases and J gave up 0 bases, with 11 bases separating them. In germline, CDR1 is SEHNR, CDR2 FQNEAQ (reference sequence). The CDR3 is 15 amino acids. The CDR3: CASSIGLGAKNIQYF. The CDR3 DNA is TGTGCCAGCAGCATCGGACTGGGAGCCAAAAACATTCAGTACTTC.

This clonotype was found many times. The V call is TRBV5-6, the J call TRBJ2-5; no clear D gene. Germline assignment: CDR1 SGHDT and CDR2 YYEEEE. There are 15 residues in the CDR3. With 3 bases removed from V and 5 bases from J, the gap between germline ends came to 17 bases. CDR3 coding DNA: TGTGCCAGCAGCTCCCAGAGAATTAGGTGGGAGACCCAGTACTTC. It translates to CASSSQRIRWETQYF.

The table lists this clonotype with many counts. This chain uses TRBV20-1 with TRBJ2-3; D is uncertain. This CDR3 has 11 residues. Germline CDR1 and CDR2: DFQATT and SNEGSKA (reference sequence). V lost 6 bases and J 5 bases, leaving 9 bases between the germline ends. Written as DNA, the CDR3 is TGCAGTGCCCCTCTGAAAGATACGCAGTATTTT. It is translated as CSAPLKDTQYF.

This clonotype was found many times. The rearrangement joins TRBV20-1 to TRBJ1-6, with 8 bases lining up with TRBD1. The length of the CDR3 is 14 residues. The V and J ends lost 3 bases and 9 bases, in that order; junction bases with no gene match: 7. Germline CDR1 and CDR2: DFQATT and SNEGSKA (reference sequence). The DNA of the CDR3 is TGCAGTGCTAGTGATGGACAGGGTCGTTCACCCCTCCACTTT. This translates into CSASDGQGRSPLHF.

This clonotype was found a few times. The chain couples TRBV6-5 to TRBJ2-5, with D uncertain. V lost 2 bases and J lost 7, with 17 bases in between. The germline gives CDR1 MNHEY, CDR2 SVGAGI. The length of the CDR3 is 15 residues. The CDR3 nucleotides read TGTGCCAGCAGTTACGGGCAGCCCATGGTCGGGACCCAGTACTTC. This gives the protein CASSYGQPMVGTQYF.

This clonotype was detected a few times. The chain couples TRBV5-1 to TRBJ2-2, with TRBD2 matching 13 bases. The CDR3 is 16 residues long. J lost 8 bases, V lost 4 bases, and 8 bases had no gene match. Germline loops: CDR1 SGHRS, CDR2 YFSETQ. CDR3 in amino acids: CASSIGLAGVSGELFF. As DNA, the CDR3 is TGCGCCAGCAGCATCGGACTAGCGGGAGTGTCAGGGGAGCTGTTTTTT. Complete variable domain (other parts from reference TRBV5-1 and TRBJ2-2): KAGVTQTPRYLIKTRGQQVTLSCSPISGHRSVSWYQQTPGQGLQFLFEYFSETQRNKGNFPGRFSGRQFSNSRSEMNVSTLELGDSALYLCASSIGLAGVSGELFFGEGSRLTVL.

By sample share, this clonotype is medium-sized. This chain connects TRBV20-1 to TRBJ2-1; D unresolved. The CDR3 spans 14 residues. Germline V lookup: CDR1 DFQATT, CDR2 SNEGSKA (reference sequence). V lost 5 bases to trimming and J lost 6 bases, with 17 bases between them. This CDR3 is CSAEGFGRFNEQFF. The CDR3 DNA sequence: TGCAGTGCTGAAGGATTTGGACGATTCAATGAGCAGTTCTTC.

This clonotype has at least ten counts. CDR3 amino acids: CATSDYQTGRMTYNEQFF. CDR3 DNA: TGTGCCACCAGTGACTACCAGACAGGTAGGATGACCTACAATGAGCAGTTCTTC. The chain uses TRBV24-1 and TRBJ2-1; a possible D gene is TRBD1 (6 bases). V dropped 4 bases and J dropped 2 bases, with 20 bases sitting between them. The CDR3 is made up of 18 amino acids. Germline loops: CDR1 KGHDR, CDR2 SFDVKD.

In this sample, this clonotype turned up many times. V and J are TRBV20-1 and TRBJ2-7, with TRBD2 matching over 11 bases. The V and J ends lost 5 bases and 3 bases, in that order; junction bases with no gene match: 15. The CDR3 runs 17 residues. Germline-derived CDR1 and CDR2 are DFQATT and SNEGSKA (reference sequence). This chain's CDR3 is CSAPGTGSLAGGYEQYF. In nucleotides, the CDR3 is TGCAGTGCTCCAGGAACAGGGAGTCTAGCGGGAGGCTACGAGCAGTACTTC.

This clonotype was recorded at least ten times. V and J are TRBV27 and TRBJ2-7; unclear D gene. Trimming stripped 5 bases from V and 2 bases from J, with 10 bases between. Germline CDR1 MNHEY, CDR2 SMNVEV (reference sequence). The CDR3 is made up of 13 amino acids. The chain's CDR3 is CASSPDWAYEQYF. In nucleotides, the CDR3 is TGTGCCAGCAGTCCCGACTGGGCCTACGAGCAGTACTTC.

This clonotype has at least ten counts. The CDR3 DNA reads TGTGCCAGCAGCCCCGCGGGGGCAGCCGAAAAACTGTTTTTT. As protein: CASSPAGAAEKLFF. V is TRBV7-2 and J is TRBJ1-4; D is perhaps TRBD1 (6 bases). This CDR3 is built from 14 residues. CDR1 and CDR2 from the germline V gene are SGHTA and FQGNSA. The germline V and J ends were trimmed by 5 bases and 8 bases, with 15 bases remaining between them.

This clonotype was seen at least ten times. This chain uses TRBV6-5 with TRBJ2-7; TRBD2 agrees at 11 bases. The junction had 4 bases not matched to a gene; V was cut back by 6 bases and J by 9 bases. The CDR3 covers 12 residues. Germline CDR1 and CDR2: MNHEY and SVGAGI. The CDR3 nucleotides read TGTGCCAGCAGAACTAGCGGGAGCAGGCAGTACTTC. Protein sequence: CASRTSGSRQYF.

Many counts were recorded for this clonotype. The J gene is TRBJ2-3, the V gene TRBV6-2 or TRBV6-3; D unclear. Germline CDR1 MNHEY, CDR2 SVGEGT. V was pared by 4 bases and J by 2 bases, with 10 bases between. The CDR3 spans 14 residues. The CDR3 DNA sequence: TGTGCCAGCAGTTTAGGCAGACACACAGATACGCAGTATTTT. It codes for CASSLGRHTDTQYF.